This entry concerns a single T cell receptor (beta chain). Its antigen remains unknown. These data come from a study of cytomegalovirus exposure and HLA in healthy donors. The study's findings and limits: Relative to equally common others, HLA-associated TCR beta chains showed greater clonal expansion in a later analysis. Confirmation in vitro established that three CMV-associated chains were specific for CMV antigens. Being productive about 87% or about 30% of the time was typical of most TCR beta V segments in an earlier analysis. It has been reported that TCR beta sequences accurately predicted the HLA-A and HLA-B alleles of most subjects.

PCR involved 60 Vbeta and 13 Jbeta primers. This table comes from immunoSEQ multiplex PCR, and its TCRdb copy is limited to in-frame clones, with some not included. The sample comprises under 200,000 clones, over 65% of which are singletons, and over 2.5% rests with the top ten. In germline, CDR1 is MNHEY, CDR2 SVGAGI. Trimming took 6 bases from V and 2 from J, leaving 6 bases between them. This CDR3 comprises 12 residues. Sequencing was performed on PBMCs. This clonotype originated in a woman aged 45-59 years in good health and CMV-seropositive. The chain links TRBV6-5 to TRBJ2-3; no clear D gene. CDR3 bases: TGTGCCAGCAGCCACATCACAGATACGCAGTATTTT. Encoded protein: CASSHITDTQYF.